This TCR beta chain comes out of a study of cytomegalovirus exposure and HLA in healthy donors. As for the study in general: Earlier sequencing of around 190 million T cells yielded fewer than 140 million unique TCR beta sequences. Genotyping showed 81% of roughly 400 donors falling in the Caucasian-associated ancestry cluster. Findings of the study overall: Presence/absence analyses assumed roughly uniform sequencing depth across donors, which may not hold.

CDR3 length: 13 residues. After removal of 7 bases from V and 1 base from J, the junction contained 2 bases not matched to a gene. CDR1 is SQVTM and CDR2 is ANQGSEA in the germline V gene. In its sample, this clone was seen once. What it recognizes is unknown. 60 Vbeta and 13 Jbeta primers were used in PCR. The protocol was immunoSEQ multiplex PCR, while the TCRdb copy is restricted to in-frame clones and leaves out a portion. The sample lists roughly 250,000 clones, 84% occurring once. The receptor was isolated from a woman aged 40 to 49 in good health and CMV-seropositive. Sequencing was carried out using PBMCs. This chain joins TRBV29-1 and TRBJ2-5; TRBD2 aligns across 11 bases. CDR3 residues: CSAGTSGQETQYF. The DNA for the CDR3 is TGCAGCGCCGGGACTAGCGGCCAAGAGACCCAGTACTTC.